This TCR beta chain was sequenced for a study of T cells in Graves' hyperthyroidism and ophthalmopathy. The table lists this clonotype with many counts. Trimming shortened V by 2 bases and J by 4 bases, and 11 bases separated the two germline ends. This CDR3 spans 14 amino acids. Germline lookup yields CDR1 MDHEN and CDR2 SYDVKM. TCR beta CDR3 region amplification was performed from RNA transcripts. The HTBI primer set drove a first-round RT-PCR of the TCR CDR3. TCRdb re-derived calls from the multiplex PCR reads in MiXCR, one entry per CDR3 protein. The sample has around 300,000 distinct CDR3 sequences; about 20% are singletons.

The chain is built from TRBV28 and TRBJ1-2; D may be TRBD1 (5 bases). What was sequenced was blood. The receptor's source is a man aged 30-40 years with Graves' ophthalmopathy. CDR3 in amino acids: CASSLPGLVYGYTF. CDR3 nucleotides: TGTGCCAGCAGTTTACCAGGGTTGGTCTATGGCTACACCTTC.